This TCR beta chain was sequenced during a study of T cells in Graves' hyperthyroidism and ophthalmopathy (dated by TCRdb to about 2019). In the study overall: Peripheral blood was collected at initial diagnosis, before any treatment. For training and testing, the approximately 92 patients in the discovery cohort were randomly divided in a 7:3 ratio. Thyroid tissue and blood T-cell repertoires from about six Graves' hyperthyroidism patients were also compared in the study. According to the paper, TCR Vbeta CDR3 sequencing was carried out on some 140 peripheral blood samples, which came from about 45 ophthalmopathy, 75 or so hyperthyroidism and around 17 progressor patients. An independent validation cohort of fewer than 20 hyperthyroidism patients and 15 or so patients who later progressed to ophthalmopathy tested prospective prediction of ophthalmopathy. Following sampling, methimazole starting at 30 mg daily was given to hyperthyroidism patients, and high-dose intravenous methylprednisolone was given to ophthalmopathy patients. A discovery cohort of about 95 patients, approximately 45 with Graves' ophthalmopathy and about 58 with stable Graves' hyperthyroidism, was used to find distinguishing TCR V-J signatures. The paper's findings and limits, for the study overall: Most expanded thyroid clonotypes (frequency above 0.001) were also detected in blood, suggesting blood repertoires may reflect thyroid immune responses. A model built on a 13 V-J signature distinguished ophthalmopathy from stable hyperthyroidism, reaching roughly 88% sensitivity and about 81% specificity in cross-validation and 80%/75% in testing. In validation, progression to ophthalmopathy was predicted by the model with 70% to 71% sensitivity and 72.22% specificity, a median of around 6.5 months before onset. Sample size was not statistically predetermined, and investigators were not blinded to group allocation.

Amplification of TCR beta CDR3 regions was carried out from RNA transcripts. A first-round RT-PCR of the TCR CDR3 used the HTBI primer set with the Qiagen OneStep RT-PCR kit. The libraries were constructed in a second round of multiplex PCR and then size-selected and purified. Libraries were sequenced paired-end with 100 bp reads on an Illumina HiSeq2000. Under the source paper's analysis protocol: SOAPnuke was used to process the raw data, removing reads that contained adapters or uncalled bases, had a mean Phred below 15, or lacked an exact match to the constant primer or identifier. High-quality paired reads were merged using COPE v1.2.5, and each unique nucleotide sequence was defined as a clonotype. MiTCR v1.1 was used to align clonotypes to the IMGT TRBV, TRBD and TRBJ reference segments. The analysis included only V-J combinations with a frequency above 0.0001, which together covered 99% to 99.2% of the repertoires. A TCS score was defined as the ratio of F50 (clonal expansion) to E x V (chaos), with BLOSUM62-based TCRdist applied between CDR3 peptides within each V-J. Welch's t-statistics and random forest reduced some 510 V-J features to 10 to 15, which were used in a naive Bayes classifier (R e1071). The similarity between thyroid and blood repertoires was quantified using the Morisita-Horn index. TCRdb reprocessing: public reads trimmed at Q25 with fastp, clones called with MiXCR, in-frame beta chains kept. Each CDR3 protein gets just one entry, which takes the most common genes and DNA from the rows behind it. TCRdb, rather than the study authors, made the V and J calls. The sample table shows approximately 610,000 distinct CDR3 sequences, and approximately 14% are seen once. 3.5% to 4.5% of the sample goes to the ten largest clones.

V and J lose 5 bases and 6 bases, and a span of 22 bases separates them. The CDR3, from cysteine to phenylalanine, totals 17 residues. This entry keeps only the CDR3 DNA: 51 bases, framed from base 1. The CDR1 and CDR2 encoded by the germline V gene (reference sequence) are SGHAT and FQDESV. Ophthalmopathy patients had moderately to severely active disease, Clinical Activity Score of at least 3, NOSPECS grade of at least 4, and duration under 3 months. Any patient with an uncontrolled infection, another autoimmune disease, pregnancy or lactation was excluded. Diagnoses relied on clinical symptoms, serum thyroxine and TRAb, thyroid ultrasound and orbital computed tomography. PBMCs were isolated from about 9 ml of fresh peripheral blood by Ficoll-Paque density gradient centrifugation. Trizol reagent was used to extract total RNA, and RNA quality was then checked on an Agilent 2100 Bioanalyzer. To note about this clonotype: Its antigen has not been determined. No base quality values were provided; no much bigger clone lies one nucleotide off.

Sequencing was performed on blood. The rearranged chain carries TRBV11-1 and TRBJ2-2, with TRBD1 perhaps the D gene, on 6 matching bases. This receptor was identified in a woman in her forties with Graves' ophthalmopathy. The sequence in DNA is TGTGCCAGCAGCCGCGCAAGCAAGGGGACAAAACCCGGGGAGCTGTTTTTT. Its product reads: CASSRASKGTKPGELFF.